A single T cell receptor beta chain is shown here with its context. A universal primer site was added by template switching, and unique molecular identifiers were carried by the cDNA. One entry per CDR3 protein results from TCRdb running MiXCR on the 5' RACE reads. The table includes about 660,000 distinct CDR3 sequences, roughly 8% detected once. This entry belongs to a study of identical twins. These sequences were also reported in another study, on yellow fever vaccine responses in identical twins.

This sequence was found in a woman aged 18 to 35 in good health. The sample consisted of PBMCs.

In DNA form, the CDR3 reads TGTGCCAGCTCACCACGACAGGGGGCTGACTATGGCTACACCTTC. Amino acid sequence: CASSPRQGADYGYTF. V gene TRBV18 combines with J gene TRBJ1-2, with 10 bases aligning to TRBD1. This CDR3 has 15 amino acids. The germline gives CDR1 KGHSH, CDR2 LQKENI. V shed 1 base, J shed 3 bases, and the junction held 2 bases outside the gene matches.